This T cell receptor (beta chain) was identified in a study of patients and donors after allogeneic stem cell transplantation. The CDR3 runs 16 residues. The J segment lost 5 bases and the V segment lost 1 base, leaving 5 bases of the junction unmatched. Germline CDR1 reads SGHAT; CDR2 reads FQNNGV. Via MiXCR, TCRdb re-called the RT-PCR reads, giving one row per CDR3 protein. The sample holds approximately 210,000 distinct CDR3 sequences, less than 45% seen once. This clonotype was seen more than once but under ten times. The TCR originated in a human donor who was either an allogeneic HSCT recipient or a stem cell or donor lymphocyte infusion donor (not recorded which). It is not recorded whose cells these are; they may come from a transplant donor. The V and J genes are TRBV11-2 and TRBJ1-4, with 9 bases aligning to TRBD1. Specimen: blood, either unsorted or a sorted T cell fraction (not recorded which). The CDR3 loop reads CASSLGSDRGNEKLFF. The CDR3 coding sequence is TGTGCCAGCAGCTTAGGATCGGACAGGGGAAATGAAAAACTGTTTTTT.